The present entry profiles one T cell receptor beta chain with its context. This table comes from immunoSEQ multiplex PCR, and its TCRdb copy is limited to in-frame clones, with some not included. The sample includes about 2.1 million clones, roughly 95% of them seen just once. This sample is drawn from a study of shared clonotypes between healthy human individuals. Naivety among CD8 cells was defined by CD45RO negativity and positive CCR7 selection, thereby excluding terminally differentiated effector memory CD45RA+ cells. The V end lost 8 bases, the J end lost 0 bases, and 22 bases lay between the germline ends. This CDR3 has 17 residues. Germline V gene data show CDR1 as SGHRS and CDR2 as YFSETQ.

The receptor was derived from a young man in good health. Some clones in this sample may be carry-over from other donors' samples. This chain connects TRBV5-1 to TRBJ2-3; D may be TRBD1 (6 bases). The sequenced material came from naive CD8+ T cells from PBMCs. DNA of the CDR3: TGCGCCAGTAAACAGGGCCTAACTTTTACTAGCACAGATACGCAGTATTTT. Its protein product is CASKQGLTFTSTDTQYF.